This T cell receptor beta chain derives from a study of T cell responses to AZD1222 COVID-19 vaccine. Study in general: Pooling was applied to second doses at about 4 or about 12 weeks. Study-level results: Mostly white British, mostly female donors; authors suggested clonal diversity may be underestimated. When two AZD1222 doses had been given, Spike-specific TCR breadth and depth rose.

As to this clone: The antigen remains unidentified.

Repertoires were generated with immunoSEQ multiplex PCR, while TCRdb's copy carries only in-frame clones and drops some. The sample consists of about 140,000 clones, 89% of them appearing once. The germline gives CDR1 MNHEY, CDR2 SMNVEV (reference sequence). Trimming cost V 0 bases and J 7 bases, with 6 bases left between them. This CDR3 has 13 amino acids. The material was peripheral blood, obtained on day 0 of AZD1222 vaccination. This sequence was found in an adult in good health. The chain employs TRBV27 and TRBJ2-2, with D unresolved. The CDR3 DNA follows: TGTGCCAGCAGTTTATCGGATAACGGGGAGCTGTTTTTT. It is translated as CASSLSDNGELFF.